This T cell receptor beta chain was captured in a study of T cell responses to AZD1222 COVID-19 vaccine. Trimming took 5 bases from V and 6 from J; bases not matched to a gene: 8. This CDR3 spans 16 amino acids. CDR1 and CDR2 (germline): PRHDT, FYEKMQ (reference sequence). Sequencing was performed with immunoSEQ multiplex PCR; in TCRdb, only in-frame clones are kept and a portion is missing. Among 130,000 to 150,000 clones listed, around 90% were seen once. This sequence was found in an adult who received the MenACWY meningococcal vaccine as a control. Sequencing was performed on peripheral blood, taken 28 days after the second dose of the MenACWY control vaccine. J is TRBJ2-3 and V is TRBV13, with 13 bases that match TRBD2. CDR3: CASSPGLAGSRDTQYF. CDR3 sequence (DNA): TGTGCCAGCAGCCCGGGACTAGCGGGAAGTCGGGATACGCAGTATTTT. Using reference TRBV13 and TRBJ2-3 for the parts outside the CDR3, the full variable domain is AAGVIQSPRHLIKEKRETATLKCYPIPRHDTVYWYQQGPGQDPQFLISFYEKMQSDKGSIPDRFSAQQFSDYHSELNMSSLELGDSALYFCASSPGLAGSRDTQYFGPGTRLTVL.